The 17 T cell receptor beta chains listed next were all sequenced from one sample in a study of early T cells in non-severe SARS-CoV-2 infection. TCRdb recomputed calls from the 5' RACE reads with MiXCR, one row per CDR3 protein. The table lists 75,000 to 90,000 distinct CDR3 sequences, 10% to 15% of them singletons, with less than 1.5% in the top ten. What was sequenced was whole blood. The receptors shown here come from an adult who was a healthcare worker with PCR-confirmed SARS-CoV-2 infection or an uninfected control (not recorded which).

The chain combines TRBV11-2 with TRBJ1-1, with D unresolved. The CDR3 has 16 residues. V was shortened by 5 bases and J by 1 base, with 17 bases between the two germline ends. Germline CDR1 is SGHAT and CDR2 is FQNNGV. CDR3 nucleotides: TGTGCCAGCAGCGTTAGGCGGGAGCCCGAGAACACTGAAGCTTTCTTT. This translates into CASSVRREPENTEAFF.

This clonotype was picked up a small number of times. This sequence joins TRBV7-2 and TRBJ2-7; 7 bases agree with TRBD2. The CDR3 sequence is 14 residues long. The V and J ends lost 0 bases and 5 bases, in that order; junction bases with no gene match: 4. The V gene's germline CDR1 is SGHTA and CDR2 FQGNSA. CDR3 residues: CASSLAGGYHEQYF. The CDR3 nucleotides are TGTGCCAGCAGCTTAGCGGGAGGGTATCACGAGCAGTACTTC.

This clonotype was found many times. V usage is TRBV12-5 and J usage is TRBJ2-3; 11 bases match TRBD2. Trimming at V came to 5 bases and at J to 0 bases, leaving 10 bases not matched to a gene. Per germline, CDR1 LGHNT and CDR2 FRNRAP. The CDR3 covers 18 residues. The CDR3 DNA reads as TGTGCTAGTGGTAGCACTAGCGGGGGAGGGACTAGCACAGATACGCAGTATTTT. It yields the protein CASGSTSGGGTSTDTQYF.

The V gene is TRBV18, the J gene TRBJ1-1, with D unclear. Trimming took off 4 bases at V and 1 base at J, with 7 bases between the two ends. Germline CDR1 and CDR2: KGHSH and LQKENI. This CDR3 spans 13 amino acids. The CDR3, as DNA: TGTGCCAGCTCACATGGTGAGAACACTGAAGCTTTCTTT. The encoded protein is CASSHGENTEAFF.

The chain joins TRBV4-3 to TRBJ1-5, with D perhaps TRBD1 (5 bases). The CDR3 runs 15 residues. Germline V lookup: CDR1 LGHNA, CDR2 YSLEER. V shed 2 bases and J shed 4 bases, with 12 bases lying between them. The CDR3 sequence is CASSQRFGANQPQHF. DNA for the CDR3: TGCGCCAGCAGCCAAAGGTTCGGGGCAAATCAGCCCCAGCATTTT.

This clonotype was found many times. This chain connects TRBV3-1 to TRBJ2-7, with D hard to call. Per germline, CDR1 LGHDT and CDR2 YNNKEL (reference sequence). CDR3 length equals 13 residues. The V gene lost 1 base and the J gene lost 7 bases, with 11 bases spanning the gap. The CDR3 loop reads CASSQAASREQYF. The DNA of the CDR3 is TGTGCCAGCAGCCAAGCTGCCAGTCGGGAGCAGTACTTC.

V gene TRBV27 combines with J gene TRBJ1-1; 8 nucleotides match TRBD1. J lost 3 bases, V lost 5 bases, and 17 bases had no gene match. Germline CDR1 MNHEY, CDR2 SMNVEV (reference sequence). CDR3 length: 18 residues. The CDR3 spells CASSPTPRDRPRDTEAFF. The CDR3 region has the DNA TGTGCCAGCAGTCCAACCCCTCGGGACAGGCCGAGGGACACTGAAGCTTTCTTT.

The chain recombines TRBV19 with TRBJ1-5; D is ambiguous. In germline, CDR1 is LNHDA, CDR2 SQIVND (reference sequence). The length of the CDR3 is 14 residues. Trimming removed 8 bases at V and 3 bases at J, with 14 bases between. CDR3 region: CASHHARNNQPQHF. Written as DNA, the CDR3 is TGTGCCAGTCACCACGCTAGGAACAATCAGCCCCAGCATTTT.

Concerning this clonotype itself: An end of the junction differs from the germline gene, which may be a read error. This chain uses TRBV5-5 with TRBJ1-2, with D tentatively TRBD1 (6 bases). The CDR3 covers 15 residues. Per germline, CDR1 SGHKS and CDR2 YYEKEE (reference sequence). This chain's CDR3 is CASSSPAGQLHGHTF. The DNA for the CDR3 is TGTGCCAGCAGCTCGCCCGCGGGACAACTTCATGGCCACACCTTC.

This clonotype was seen repeatedly, ten times or more. This rearrangement joins TRBV20-1 to TRBJ2-3; D is uncertain. Per the germline V gene, CDR1 is DFQATT and CDR2 is SNEGSKA (reference sequence). V was pared by 0 bases and J by 0 bases, with 10 bases between. This CDR3 is built from 15 residues. CDR3 sequence reads: CSARDYSHSTDTQYF. DNA of the CDR3: TGCAGTGCTAGAGATTATAGCCACAGCACAGATACGCAGTATTTT.

This clonotype was seen a handful of times. The rearrangement uses TRBV5-4 and TRBJ2-3; 9 bases line up with TRBD1. CDR3 length: 15 residues. Germline CDR1 SGHNT, CDR2 YYREEE (reference sequence). J gave up 4 bases and V 7 bases, and 10 bases lay outside the gene matches. The DNA for the CDR3 is TGTGCCAGCGCATGGGGACAGGGAGCTTCAGATACGCAGTATTTT. Protein: CASAWGQGASDTQYF.

This clonotype was detected many times. V gene TRBV29-1 combines with J gene TRBJ2-3; D tentatively reads TRBD1 or TRBD2 (6 bases each). The CDR3 has 16 amino acids. Trimming pared 3 bases from V and 2 bases from J, leaving 18 bases between. CDR1 is SQVTM and CDR2 is ANQGSEA in the germline V gene. The CDR3 spells CSVDTRERGATDTQYF. The CDR3 bases are TGCAGCGTTGATACCCGGGAGAGGGGGGCCACAGATACGCAGTATTTT.

This chain links TRBV12-3 or TRBV12-4 with TRBJ2-2, with 8 bases matching TRBD2. Trimming at V came to 3 bases and at J to 4 bases, leaving 1 base not matched to a gene. The CDR3 is 14 amino acids. CDR3 sequence: CASSLLAGTGELFF. CDR3 DNA: TGTGCCAGCAGTTTGCTAGCGGGCACCGGGGAGCTGTTTTTT.

The sample holds a few counts of this clonotype. This chain links TRBV20-1 with TRBJ1-2; no reliable D call. The CDR3 spans 14 residues. CDR1 and CDR2 (germline): DFQATT, SNEGSKA (reference sequence). The V gene lost 5 bases and the J gene lost 3 bases, with 16 bases spanning the gap. The CDR3 is CSADGRTADYGYTF. CDR3 DNA sequence: TGCAGTGCTGATGGACGGACGGCCGACTATGGCTACACCTTC.

This clonotype occurred a few times. The CDR3 sequence is CASPQTKVQRGPNNEQFF. Here the CDR3 DNA reads TGTGCCAGCCCCCAAACAAAGGTCCAGCGGGGGCCCAACAATGAGCAGTTCTTC. The V and J genes are TRBV21-1 and TRBJ2-1; the table's D call, TRBD1, has no DNA check behind it. TRBV21-1 is termed a pseudogene. This CDR3 contains 18 residues.

There are many counts of this clonotype. The chain is built from TRBV13 and TRBJ2-7; 13 bases are a match to TRBD2. Per the germline V gene, CDR1 is PRHDT and CDR2 is FYEKMQ (reference sequence). There are 17 residues in the CDR3. With 5 bases clipped from V and 0 bases from J, the junction kept 7 bases outside the gene matches. The CDR3 loop reads CASSAGTSGTSSYEQYF. The CDR3 nucleotides are TGTGCCAGCAGCGCGGGGACTAGCGGGACAAGCTCCTACGAGCAGTACTTC. Filled out from reference TRBV13 and TRBJ2-7, the complete variable domain reads AAGVIQSPRHLIKEKRETATLKCYPIPRHDTVYWYQQGPGQDPQFLISFYEKMQSDKGSIPDRFSAQQFSDYHSELNMSSLELGDSALYFCASSAGTSGTSSYEQYFGPGTRLTVT.

V and J are TRBV3-1 and TRBJ2-3, with 9 bases matching TRBD1. The CDR3 covers 15 residues. J was trimmed by 2 bases and V by 1 base; bases with no gene match: 1. Looked up from germline, CDR1 is LGHDT and CDR2 is YNNKEL (reference sequence). The CDR3 sequence: CASSQGQGDTDTQYF. The CDR3 DNA follows: TGTGCCAGCAGCCAAGGACAGGGGGACACAGATACGCAGTATTTT.